This entry concerns a single TCR beta chain. Its specificity is unknown. The data were obtained in a study of vaccination and CD4 T cells after COVID-19. The Oncomine TCR Beta short-read assay sequenced DNA from cultured CD4+ T cells. TCRdb re-called the PCR reads through MiXCR, storing one row per CDR3 protein. The table records over 10,000 distinct CDR3 sequences, about 47% of them present only once. The treatment here: roughly 10-day PBMC culture with coronavirus spike peptide pools or control peptides (ViraFEST assay). PBMCs were cultured at over 1.5 million per well with roughly 9 IU/ml IL-2 and 10 ug/ml peptide pools. General observations from the study: Convalescent patients displayed spike mono-reactivity in 304 of 307 vaccine-specific clones.

From germline, CDR1 is DFQATT and CDR2 SNEGSKA (reference sequence). Trimming took 1 base from V and 8 from J, leaving 12 bases between them. The CDR3 is made up of 14 amino acids. The sequenced sample was CD4+ T cells from blood, cultured in vitro. The chain is built from TRBV20-1 and TRBJ1-6, with D maybe TRBD1 (5 bases). This clonotype was obtained from a human donor who had recovered from COVID-19. The CDR3 bases are TGCAGTGCTAGAGTGTCGCAGGGCTATTCACCCCTCCACTTT. It yields the protein CSARVSQGYSPLHF.